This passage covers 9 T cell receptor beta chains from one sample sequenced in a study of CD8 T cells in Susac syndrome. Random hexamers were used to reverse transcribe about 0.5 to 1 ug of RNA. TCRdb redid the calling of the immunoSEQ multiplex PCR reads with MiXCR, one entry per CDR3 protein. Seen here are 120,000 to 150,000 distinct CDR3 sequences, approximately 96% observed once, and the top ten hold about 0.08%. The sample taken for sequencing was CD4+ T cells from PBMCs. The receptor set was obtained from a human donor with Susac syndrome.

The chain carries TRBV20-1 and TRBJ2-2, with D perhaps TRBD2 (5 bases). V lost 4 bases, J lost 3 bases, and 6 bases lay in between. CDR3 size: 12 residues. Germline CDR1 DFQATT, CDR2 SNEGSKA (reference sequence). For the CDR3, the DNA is TGCAGTGCTACGGAGGACACCGGGGAGCTGTTTTTT. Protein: CSATEDTGELFF.

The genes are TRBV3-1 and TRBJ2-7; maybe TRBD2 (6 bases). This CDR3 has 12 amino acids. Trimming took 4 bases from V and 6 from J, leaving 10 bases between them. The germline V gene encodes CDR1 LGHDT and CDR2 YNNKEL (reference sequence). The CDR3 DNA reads TGTGCCAGCAGCCGACTAGGCGTCGAGCAGTACTTC. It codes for CASSRLGVEQYF.

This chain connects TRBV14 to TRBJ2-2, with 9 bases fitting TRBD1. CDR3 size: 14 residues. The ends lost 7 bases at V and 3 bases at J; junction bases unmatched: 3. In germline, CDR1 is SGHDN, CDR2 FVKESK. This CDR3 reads CASNRGLDTGELFF. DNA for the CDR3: TGTGCCAGCAACAGGGGGCTGGACACCGGGGAGCTGTTTTTT.

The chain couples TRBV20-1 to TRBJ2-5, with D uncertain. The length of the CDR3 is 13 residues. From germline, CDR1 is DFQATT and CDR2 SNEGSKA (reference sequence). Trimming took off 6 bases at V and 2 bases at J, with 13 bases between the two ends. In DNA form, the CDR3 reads TGCAGTGCAGTTGGTGGTGTTCAAGAGACCCAGTACTTC. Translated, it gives CSAVGGVQETQYF.

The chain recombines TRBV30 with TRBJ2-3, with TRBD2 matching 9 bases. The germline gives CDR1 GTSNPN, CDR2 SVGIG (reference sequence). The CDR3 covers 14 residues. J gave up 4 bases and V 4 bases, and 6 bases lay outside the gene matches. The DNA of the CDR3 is TGTGCCTGGAAACCTGGCGGGAGGGCAGATACGCAGTATTTT. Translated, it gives CAWKPGGRADTQYF.

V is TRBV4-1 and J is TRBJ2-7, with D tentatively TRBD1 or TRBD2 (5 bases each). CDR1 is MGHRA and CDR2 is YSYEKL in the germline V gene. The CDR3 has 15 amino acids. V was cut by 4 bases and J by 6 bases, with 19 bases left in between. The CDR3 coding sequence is TGCGCCAGCAGCCCGTTGCAGGGAGAGGTTCGCGAGCAGTACTTC. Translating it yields CASSPLQGEVREQYF.

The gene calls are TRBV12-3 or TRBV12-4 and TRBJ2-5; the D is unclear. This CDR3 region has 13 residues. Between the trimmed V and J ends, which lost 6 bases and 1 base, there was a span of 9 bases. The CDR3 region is CASRPQAQETQYF. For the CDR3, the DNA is TGTGCCAGCAGACCTCAGGCCCAAGAGACCCAGTACTTC.

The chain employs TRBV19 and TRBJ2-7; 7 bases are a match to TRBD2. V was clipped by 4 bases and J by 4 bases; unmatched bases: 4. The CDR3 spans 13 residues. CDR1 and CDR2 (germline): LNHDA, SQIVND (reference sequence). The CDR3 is CASSTTAGYEQYF. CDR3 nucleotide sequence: TGTGCCAGTAGTACGACAGCGGGGTACGAGCAGTACTTC.

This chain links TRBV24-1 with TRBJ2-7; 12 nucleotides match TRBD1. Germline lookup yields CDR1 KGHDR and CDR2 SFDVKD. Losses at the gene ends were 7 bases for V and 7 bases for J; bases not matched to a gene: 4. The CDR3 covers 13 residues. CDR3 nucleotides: TGTGCCACCAGCCGGGACAGGGGGCTTGAGCAGTACTTC. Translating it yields CATSRDRGLEQYF.